This TCR beta chain stems from a study of blood T cell repertoires in COVID-19. Study overall: From the United States, Italy and Spain came samples of acute and convalescent COVID-19. T cells, B-cell-depleted T cells, or PBMCs provided the cDNA or gDNA that served as material.

How the authors handled the data: Estimation of nucleated cell counts was performed using reference gene primer amplification. The repertoire was sequenced with immunoSEQ multiplex PCR; TCRdb's copy has only in-frame clones and lacks some. Clone size and V and J calls were adopted from that table, with D and trimming inferred from the DNA. The profile covers more than 90,000 clones, with roughly 86% appearing a single time and approximately 4.7% taken by the ten largest. Between the trimmed V and J ends, which lost 7 bases and 5 bases, there was a span of 14 bases. CDR3 length: 13 residues. Per the germline V gene, CDR1 is MNHNS and CDR2 is SASEGT.

The chain links TRBV6-1 to TRBJ1-1, with unresolved D. The sample consisted of peripheral blood. This TCR derives from a man between 35 and 55 years old with acute or convalescent COVID-19. The CDR3 nucleotides read TGTGCCAGCACTTGGGCCGGGAAGACTGAAGCTTTCTTT. It is translated as CASTWAGKTEAFF.